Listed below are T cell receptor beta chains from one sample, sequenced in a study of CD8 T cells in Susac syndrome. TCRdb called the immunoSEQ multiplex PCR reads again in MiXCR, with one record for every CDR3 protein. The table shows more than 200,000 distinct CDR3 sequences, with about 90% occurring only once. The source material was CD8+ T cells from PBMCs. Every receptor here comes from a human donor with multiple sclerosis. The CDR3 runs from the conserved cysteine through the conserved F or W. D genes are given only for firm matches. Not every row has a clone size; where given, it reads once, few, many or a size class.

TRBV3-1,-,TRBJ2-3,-,CASSQSPRTSSTDTQYF,TGTGCCAGCAGCCAATCTCCAAGGACTTCTAGCACAGATACGCAGTATTTT
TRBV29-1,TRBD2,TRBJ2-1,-,CSVERGGSRMYNEQFF,TGCAGCGTTGAACGGGGCGGGAGTAGGATGTACAATGAGCAGTTCTTC
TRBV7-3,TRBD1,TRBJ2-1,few,CASSLGGVNEQFF,TGTGCCAGCAGTCTAGGGGGCGTCAATGAGCAGTTCTTC
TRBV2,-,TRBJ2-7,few,CASTPSAGRGFWEQYF,TGTGCCAGCACACCTTCCGCGGGAAGAGGTTTTTGGGAGCAGTACTTC
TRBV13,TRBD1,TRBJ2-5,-,CASSPRQGETQYF,TGTGCCAGCAGCCCCAGACAGGGGGAGACCCAGTACTTC
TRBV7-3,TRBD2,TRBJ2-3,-,CASSTGLARSTDTQYF,TGTGCCAGCAGCACCGGACTAGCGAGAAGCACAGATACGCAGTATTTT
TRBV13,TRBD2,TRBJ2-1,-,CASRAGGLNEQFF,TGTGCCAGCAGGGCGGGGGGGCTGAATGAGCAGTTCTTC
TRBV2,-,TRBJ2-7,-,CASSESPREQYF,TGTGCCAGCAGTGAATCTCCCCGCGAGCAGTACTTC
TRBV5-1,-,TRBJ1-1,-,CASSPLAPGRITEAFF,TGCGCCAGCAGCCCCCTTGCGCCAGGGAGGATCACTGAAGCTTTCTTT
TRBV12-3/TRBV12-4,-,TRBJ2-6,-,CASNEAGVANVLTF,TGTGCCAGCAACGAGGCGGGTGTCGCCAACGTCCTGACTTTC
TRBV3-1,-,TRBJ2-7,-,CASSQERGLLDEQYF,TGTGCCAGCAGCCAAGAGCGAGGTTTGCTCGACGAGCAGTACTTC
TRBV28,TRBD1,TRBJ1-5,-,CASSLEQGIEQPQHF,TGTGCCAGCAGTTTGGAACAGGGGATCGAACAGCCCCAGCATTTT
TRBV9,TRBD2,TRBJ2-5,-,CASSVSGAVETQYF,TGTGCCAGCAGCGTCAGCGGGGCCGTGGAGACCCAGTACTTC
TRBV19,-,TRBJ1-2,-,CASSSGSRVNYGYTF,TGTGCCAGTAGTAGCGGCAGCCGCGTTAACTATGGCTACACCTTC
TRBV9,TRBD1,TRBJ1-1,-,CASSVGTGTNTEAFF,TGTGCCAGCAGCGTAGGGACAGGAACGAACACTGAAGCTTTCTTT
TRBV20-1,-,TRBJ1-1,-,CSAQDWMNTEAFF,TGCAGTGCTCAGGATTGGATGAACACTGAAGCTTTCTTT
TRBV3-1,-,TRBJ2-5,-,CASSQDSGVGKETQYF,TGTGCCAGCAGCCAAGACTCAGGGGTGGGCAAAGAGACCCAGTACTTC
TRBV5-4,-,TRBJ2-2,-,CASSFRTLKESGELFF,TGTGCCAGCAGCTTCCGGACTCTTAAGGAGTCCGGGGAGCTGTTTTTT